These T cell receptor beta chains were read from a single sample in a study of cytomegalovirus exposure and HLA in healthy donors. Using immunoSEQ multiplex PCR, the repertoire was profiled, and TCRdb retains in-frame clones only, with some absent. This table holds about 130,000 clones, around 95% found once. The sample was PBMCs. The receptors stem from a man younger than 35 in good health and CMV-seronegative. The CDR3 runs from the conserved cysteine through the conserved F or W. The D gene is left open where the match is weak. Rows may omit the clone size; those that give it use once, few, many or a size class.

abundance: -
len: 17
v_gene: TRBV7-9
d_gene: -
j_gene: TRBJ2-1
CDR3nt: TGTGCCAGCAGCCCGCCAAATCGCGCCTCCTCCTACAATGAGCAGTTCTTC
CDR3aa: CASSPPNRASSYNEQFF

abundance: -
len: 15
v_gene: TRBV27
d_gene: TRBD1
j_gene: TRBJ2-7
CDR3nt: TGTGCCAGCAGTTTCGGACAGGGGAGGACCTACGAGCAGTACTTC
CDR3aa: CASSFGQGRTYEQYF

abundance: -
len: 17
v_gene: TRBV9
d_gene: TRBD1
j_gene: TRBJ1-3
CDR3nt: TGTGCCAGCAGCGTAGCTTCACAGGGGGCGGCAGGAAACACCATATATTTT
CDR3aa: CASSVASQGAAGNTIYF

abundance: -
len: 15
v_gene: TRBV4-1
d_gene: -
j_gene: TRBJ2-1
CDR3nt: TGCGCCAGCAGCCAAGTACAGGACCCCTACAATGAGCAGTTCTTC
CDR3aa: CASSQVQDPYNEQFF

abundance: once
len: 13
v_gene: TRBV4-1
d_gene: -
j_gene: TRBJ1-1
CDR3nt: TGCGCCAGCAGCCCCCCTGGGGGGAGCGCAGCTTTCTTT
CDR3aa: CASSPPGGSAAFF

abundance: -
len: 14
v_gene: TRBV5-6
d_gene: TRBD1
j_gene: TRBJ2-7
CDR3nt: TGTGCCAGCACCCTTCCGGGACAGGGTGGCGAGCAGTACTTC
CDR3aa: CASTLPGQGGEQYF

abundance: once
len: 13
v_gene: TRBV30
d_gene: TRBD1
j_gene: TRBJ2-2
CDR3nt: TGTGCCTGGATGGGACAGTACACCGGGGAGCTGTTTTTT
CDR3aa: CAWMGQYTGELFF

abundance: -
len: 12
v_gene: TRBV28
d_gene: -
j_gene: TRBJ2-1
CDR3nt: TGTGCCAGCAGTATTAGGTTCGGGGAGGTGTTCTTC
CDR3aa: CASSIRFGEVFF

abundance: -
len: 15
v_gene: TRBV7-8
d_gene: -
j_gene: TRBJ1-2
CDR3nt: TGTGCCAGCAGCGCAACAGGCCCCCTTCTCTATGGCTACACCTTC
CDR3aa: CASSATGPLLYGYTF

abundance: -
len: 14
v_gene: TRBV5-4
d_gene: -
j_gene: TRBJ2-7
CDR3nt: TGTGCCAGCAGCTGGGGGGGAGGGGGCTACGAGCAGTACTTC
CDR3aa: CASSWGGGGYEQYF

abundance: -
len: 14
v_gene: TRBV30
d_gene: TRBD1
j_gene: TRBJ1-1
CDR3nt: TGTGCCTGGGGGACAGGGGTCGGTGAGACTGAAGCTTTCTTT
CDR3aa: CAWGTGVGETEAFF

abundance: -
len: 19
v_gene: TRBV18
d_gene: -
j_gene: TRBJ2-7
CDR3nt: TGTGCCAGCTCAGTGACAGGACAAGCCGTTCTCCAGAGCTCCTACGAGCAGTACTTC
CDR3aa: CASSVTGQAVLQSSYEQYF

abundance: -
len: 15
v_gene: TRBV7-9
d_gene: -
j_gene: TRBJ2-6
CDR3nt: TGTGCCAGCAGCTCGCGGGTTTCTGGGGCCAACGTCCTGACTTTC
CDR3aa: CASSSRVSGANVLTF

abundance: -
len: 13
v_gene: TRBV6-5
d_gene: -
j_gene: TRBJ2-7
CDR3nt: TGTGCCAGCAGCCGGGACACCTCCTACGAGCAGTACTTC
CDR3aa: CASSRDTSYEQYF

abundance: -
len: 10
v_gene: TRBV20-1
d_gene: -
j_gene: TRBJ2-7
CDR3nt: TGCAGTGCCACCTACTACGAGCAGTACTTC
CDR3aa: CSATYYEQYF

abundance: -
len: 16
v_gene: TRBV15
d_gene: -
j_gene: TRBJ2-7
CDR3nt: TGTGCCACCAGCAGGGGGGCAGGGGCCGCGGACTACGAGCAGTACTTC
CDR3aa: CATSRGAGAADYEQYF

abundance: -
len: 14
v_gene: TRBV6-5
d_gene: TRBD1
j_gene: TRBJ1-1
CDR3nt: TGTGCCAGCAGGTACACAGGGGAGAACACTGAAGCTTTCTTT
CDR3aa: CASRYTGENTEAFF

abundance: -
len: 16
v_gene: TRBV4-3
d_gene: -
j_gene: TRBJ2-1
CDR3nt: TGCGCCAGCAGCCAAGTATTGAGACTTGCCTACAATGAGCAGTTCTTC
CDR3aa: CASSQVLRLAYNEQFF

abundance: -
len: 15
v_gene: TRBV27
d_gene: TRBD1
j_gene: TRBJ1-1
CDR3nt: TGTGCCAGCAGTTCCCGGACAGGGGGCCGTACTGAAGCTTTCTTT
CDR3aa: CASSSRTGGRTEAFF

abundance: -
len: 13
v_gene: TRBV6-5
d_gene: -
j_gene: TRBJ2-7
CDR3nt: TGTGCCAGCAGTTACTCGCAGGGTGACGAGCAGTACTTC
CDR3aa: CASSYSQGDEQYF

abundance: -
len: 13
v_gene: TRBV9
d_gene: -
j_gene: TRBJ2-3
CDR3nt: TGTGCCAGCAGCTGGGGAGCGACAGATACGCAGTATTTT
CDR3aa: CASSWGATDTQYF

abundance: -
len: 13
v_gene: TRBV6-5
d_gene: -
j_gene: TRBJ1-3
CDR3nt: TGTGCCAGCAGGCGGGTGTCTGGAAACACCATATATTTT
CDR3aa: CASRRVSGNTIYF

abundance: -
len: 14
v_gene: TRBV9
d_gene: TRBD2
j_gene: TRBJ2-5
CDR3nt: TGTGCCAGCAGCATGGGACTAGCCCAAGGGACCCAGTACTTC
CDR3aa: CASSMGLAQGTQYF

abundance: -
len: 15
v_gene: TRBV5-4
d_gene: TRBD1
j_gene: TRBJ1-4
CDR3nt: TGTGCCAGCAGCACTCGACAGGGGGGAAATGAAAAACTGTTTTTT
CDR3aa: CASSTRQGGNEKLFF

abundance: once
len: 14
v_gene: TRBV16
d_gene: -
j_gene: TRBJ2-1
CDR3nt: TGTGCCAGCAGCCATTTAGGACAGTACAATGAGCAGTTCTTC
CDR3aa: CASSHLGQYNEQFF

abundance: -
len: 16
v_gene: TRBV7-2
d_gene: TRBD1
j_gene: TRBJ1-1
CDR3nt: TGTGCCAGCAGCAGGAGGATGACAGGGCCAGGCGCTGAAGCTTTCTTT
CDR3aa: CASSRRMTGPGAEAFF

abundance: -
len: 15
v_gene: TRBV19
d_gene: TRBD1
j_gene: TRBJ1-1
CDR3nt: TGTGCCAGTTGTCGACTGGACAGGGGGATCACTGAAGCTTTCTTT
CDR3aa: CASCRLDRGITEAFF

abundance: -
len: 16
v_gene: TRBV27
d_gene: TRBD2
j_gene: TRBJ2-7
CDR3nt: TGTGCCAGCAGTTCCCATGGGCTAGCGGAATCCTACGAGCAGTACTTC
CDR3aa: CASSSHGLAESYEQYF

abundance: -
len: 15
v_gene: TRBV11-3
d_gene: -
j_gene: TRBJ2-7
CDR3nt: TGTGCCAGCAGCTTAGACAGGGGCTCCCCCTACGAGCAGTACTTC
CDR3aa: CASSLDRGSPYEQYF

abundance: -
len: 21
v_gene: TRBV4-3
d_gene: TRBD2
j_gene: TRBJ2-3
CDR3nt: TGCGCCAGCAGCCAAGATCTCAGCGCTAGCGGGGGTCCATTTAGCACAGATACGCAGTATTTT
CDR3aa: CASSQDLSASGGPFSTDTQYF

abundance: -
len: 15
v_gene: TRBV27
d_gene: -
j_gene: TRBJ2-1
CDR3nt: TGTGCCAGCAGTAGTGGGCTATACTCCTACAATGAGCAGTTCTTC
CDR3aa: CASSSGLYSYNEQFF

abundance: -
len: 15
v_gene: TRBV28
d_gene: -
j_gene: TRBJ1-2
CDR3nt: TGTGCCAGCAGTCAGCCAGGGGTTTACTACTATGGCTACACCTTC
CDR3aa: CASSQPGVYYYGYTF

abundance: -
len: 16
v_gene: TRBV5-3
d_gene: -
j_gene: TRBJ1-1
CDR3nt: TGTGCCAGAAGCTTGAAGGCAGGGGAACATGGTACTGAAGCTTTCTTT
CDR3aa: CARSLKAGEHGTEAFF

abundance: -
len: 15
v_gene: TRBV6-5
d_gene: -
j_gene: TRBJ1-1
CDR3nt: TGTGCCAGCACCCACGGGGAGACCTTGAACACTGAAGCTTTCTTT
CDR3aa: CASTHGETLNTEAFF

abundance: -
len: 14
v_gene: TRBV5-4
d_gene: TRBD1
j_gene: TRBJ2-7
CDR3nt: TGTGCCAGCAGCTTGGAAGGACAGGGGACGGAGCAGTACTTC
CDR3aa: CASSLEGQGTEQYF

abundance: -
len: 12
v_gene: TRBV6-5
d_gene: -
j_gene: TRBJ2-7
CDR3nt: TGTGCCACTTCGAACGGAGCCTACGAGCAGTACTTC
CDR3aa: CATSNGAYEQYF

abundance: once
len: 14
v_gene: TRBV4-1
d_gene: -
j_gene: TRBJ2-7
CDR3nt: TGCGCCAGCAGCCAAGATAGGACAGACCGCGTTTTGGGCTTC
CDR3aa: CASSQDRTDRVLGF

abundance: -
len: 14
v_gene: TRBV18
d_gene: TRBD2
j_gene: TRBJ2-7
CDR3nt: TGTGCCAGCACTAGCGGGAGGGGGACCTACGAGCAGTACTTC
CDR3aa: CASTSGRGTYEQYF

abundance: -
len: 15
v_gene: TRBV7-6
d_gene: -
j_gene: TRBJ2-1
CDR3nt: TGTGCCAGCAGCTCACTAACATTCGCCTACAATGAGCAGTTCTTC
CDR3aa: CASSSLTFAYNEQFF

abundance: -
len: 14
v_gene: TRBV4-1
d_gene: TRBD2
j_gene: TRBJ2-1
CDR3nt: TGCGCCAGCAGCCAAGTAGCGGGGGGCAATGAGCAGTTCTTC
CDR3aa: CASSQVAGGNEQFF

abundance: -
len: 14
v_gene: TRBV6-6
d_gene: TRBD2
j_gene: TRBJ2-1
CDR3nt: TGTGCCAGCAGTCTTACTAGCGGAAACAATGAGCAGTTCTTC
CDR3aa: CASSLTSGNNEQFF

abundance: once
len: 14
v_gene: TRBV6-5
d_gene: -
j_gene: TRBJ1-1
CDR3nt: TGTGCCAGCAGCCTTTCCAGGGCCGGTACTGAAGCTTTCTTT
CDR3aa: CASSLSRAGTEAFF

abundance: -
len: 15
v_gene: TRBV7-2
d_gene: TRBD2
j_gene: TRBJ2-5
CDR3nt: TGTGCCAGCAGCTCCCGGGGCGGGAGGGACGAGACCCAGTACTTC
CDR3aa: CASSSRGGRDETQYF

abundance: -
len: 14
v_gene: TRBV7-2
d_gene: TRBD1
j_gene: TRBJ2-2
CDR3nt: TGTGCCAGCAGCTGGGACAGGGGGACCGGGGAGCTGTTTTTT
CDR3aa: CASSWDRGTGELFF

abundance: -
len: 14
v_gene: TRBV10-3
d_gene: -
j_gene: TRBJ2-5
CDR3nt: TGTGCCGCCTCCACAGGGAAGGTGGAAGAGACCCAGTACTTC
CDR3aa: CAASTGKVEETQYF

abundance: -
len: 15
v_gene: TRBV30
d_gene: TRBD2
j_gene: TRBJ2-1
CDR3nt: TGTGCCTGGACTAGCGGGAGGGCCTATAAGGGTGAGCAGTTCTTC
CDR3aa: CAWTSGRAYKGEQFF

abundance: once
len: 14
v_gene: TRBV6-1
d_gene: -
j_gene: TRBJ2-1
CDR3nt: TGTGCCAGCAGTGCACTGAACAGAGACAATGAGCAGTTCTTC
CDR3aa: CASSALNRDNEQFF

abundance: -
len: 13
v_gene: TRBV7-2
d_gene: -
j_gene: TRBJ2-3
CDR3nt: TGTGCCAGCAGCTTAAGCCGCACAGATACGCAGTATTTT
CDR3aa: CASSLSRTDTQYF